This paragraph covers one TCR beta chain sequence. Its antigen is currently unknown. With 5 bases removed from V and 2 bases from J, the gap between germline ends came to 16 bases. CDR3 length equals 17 residues. CDR1 MNHEY and CDR2 SMNVEV come from the germline V gene (reference sequence). This specimen comes from a study of CD8+ T cells in alopecia areata. The study's findings and limits: Lesional scalp, notably in alopecia totalis/universalis, had clonality above that of normal scalp.

RNA extraction was followed by reverse transcription into cDNA, which acted as the sequencing template. The method was immunoSEQ multiplex PCR; TCRdb's version includes in-frame clones alone and lacks a portion of them. This sample has a few hundred thousand clones, with 67% found just once. The clonotype originates from a human donor with alopecia areata. The sequences come from CD4+ T cells sorted from blood, collected at week 0. The chain joins TRBV27 to TRBJ1-6; maybe TRBD1 (5 bases). CDR3 protein: CASSQWDRSTYNSPLHF. As DNA, the CDR3 is TGTGCCAGCAGTCAATGGGACCGAAGTACCTATAATTCACCCCTCCACTTT.